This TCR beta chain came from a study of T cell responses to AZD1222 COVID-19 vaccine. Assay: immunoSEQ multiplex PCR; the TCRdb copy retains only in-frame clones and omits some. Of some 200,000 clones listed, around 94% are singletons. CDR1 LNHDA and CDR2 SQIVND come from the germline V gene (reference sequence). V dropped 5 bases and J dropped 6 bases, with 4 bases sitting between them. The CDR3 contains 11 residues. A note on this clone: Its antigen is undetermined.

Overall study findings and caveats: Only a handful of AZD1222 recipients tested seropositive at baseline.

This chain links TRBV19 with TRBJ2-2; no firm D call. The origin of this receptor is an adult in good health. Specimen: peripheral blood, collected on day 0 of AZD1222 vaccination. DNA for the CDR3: TGTGCCAGTAGTGTACCCGGGGAGCTGTTTTTT. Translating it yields CASSVPGELFF.